This T cell receptor beta chain was found in a study of T cell responses to AZD1222 COVID-19 vaccine. The CDR3 is 13 residues long. With 6 bases removed from V and 11 bases from J, the gap between germline ends came to 16 bases. Only in-frame clones appear in the TCRdb table, and some are missing; sequencing was by immunoSEQ multiplex PCR. The sample includes 130,000 to 150,000 clones, approximately 91% of them seen just once. This clonotype originated in an adult who received the MenACWY meningococcal vaccine as a control. This material consisted of peripheral blood, taken 28 days after the second dose of the MenACWY control vaccine. V gene TRBV12-3 or TRBV12-4 combines with J gene TRBJ1-4, with D tentatively TRBD1 (5 bases). DNA of the CDR3: TGTGCCAGCAGCCCTAATACGGGGACGAAACTGTTTTTT. Translated: CASSPNTGTKLFF.